What follows describes a single T cell receptor (beta chain). The PCR contained 60 Vbeta and 13 Jbeta primers. Measured with immunoSEQ multiplex PCR; TCRdb has only the in-frame clones, and not every one. The table has 140,000 or so clones, approximately 83% seen once. The CDR3 totals 16 residues. CDR1 is SGHVS and CDR2 is FQNEAQ in the germline V gene. J lost 4 bases, V lost 2 bases, and 4 bases had no gene match. This sample was included in a study of cytomegalovirus exposure and HLA in healthy donors. This sequence was found in a middle-aged woman in good health and CMV-seronegative. The chain combines TRBV7-8 with TRBJ2-3; 12 bases line up with TRBD1. Source material: PBMCs. CDR3 loop: CASSLRDRGQADTQYF. CDR3 coding DNA: TGTGCCAGCAGCTTAAGGGACAGGGGGCAAGCAGATACGCAGTATTTT. The variable domain in full, with the rest retrieved from reference TRBV7-8 and TRBJ2-3, is GAGVSQSPRYKVAKRGQDVALRCDPISGHVSLFWYQQALGQGPEFLTYFQNEAQLDKSGLPSDRFFAERPEGSVSTLKIQRTQQEDSAVYLCASSLRDRGQADTQYFGPGTRLTVL.